The 21 T cell receptor beta chains below were found in one sample sequenced in a study of blood T cell repertoires in COVID-19 (dated by TCRdb to between 2020 and 2021). The library was obtained by the immunoSEQ multiplex PCR assay. Not all clones reach the TCRdb copy of this immuneACCESS table, which keeps in-frame sequences only. Checked studies attribute under half of the gap to unresolved V genes and leave the rest unexplained. The sample table contains 85,000 to 90,000 clones; only one count was recorded for 86% of them. Roughly 25% of the sample goes to the ten largest clones. Source material: peripheral blood. The receptors stem from a human donor in a cohort sampled during active COVID-19.

This chain links TRBV24-1 with TRBJ2-5; no firm D call. Germline CDR1 reads KGHDR; CDR2 reads SFDVKD. This CDR3 has 13 amino acids. V was clipped by 2 bases and J by 2 bases, with 5 bases between them. The CDR3 protein is CATSDSQQETQYF. The CDR3 DNA follows: TGTGCCACCAGTGATTCCCAGCAAGAGACCCAGTACTTC.

The V call is TRBV15, the J call TRBJ2-5; TRBD1 matches 8 bases. The CDR3 contains 15 residues. Germline V gene lookup returns CDR1 LNHNV and CDR2 YYDKDF (reference sequence). Trimming at V came to 0 bases and at J to 5 bases, leaving 5 bases not matched to a gene. CDR3 DNA sequence: TGTGCCACCAGCAGAGATGACAGGGGATGGGAGACCCAGTACTTC. Its protein is CATSRDDRGWETQYF.

V and J are TRBV9 and TRBJ2-3; no clear D gene. CDR3 length: 14 amino acids. V dropped 0 bases and J dropped 6 bases, with 11 bases sitting between them. Germline V CDR1 and CDR2: SGDLS, YYNGEE. The CDR3 is CASSVGSYGDTQYF. Here the CDR3 DNA reads TGTGCCAGCAGCGTAGGTAGCTACGGGGATACGCAGTATTTT.

This sequence joins TRBV18 and TRBJ1-2; D gene unclear. V gave up 0 bases and J gave up 8 bases, with 19 bases separating them. The germline CDR1 and CDR2 sequences are KGHSH and LQKENI. The CDR3 consists of 16 residues. CDR3 DNA sequence: TGTGCCAGCTCACCACCGGGTACCCGATACGACTGGGGCTACACCTTC. Translated, it gives CASSPPGTRYDWGYTF.

The J gene is TRBJ2-1, the V gene TRBV24-1; tentative D call: TRBD2 (7 bases). Trimming removed 4 bases from V and 7 bases from J, with 19 bases in between. There are 16 residues in the CDR3. Germline V gene sequence: CDR1 KGHDR, CDR2 SFDVKD. The CDR3 spells CATSDSGAGASNEQFF. The CDR3 nucleotides are TGTGCCACCAGTGACTCGGGGGCGGGAGCGAGTAATGAGCAGTTCTTC.

The chain recombines TRBV5-8 with TRBJ2-1; D is ambiguous. Germline V gene data show CDR1 as SGHTS and CDR2 as YDEGEE. This CDR3 region has 16 residues. V lost 4 bases and J lost 1, with 15 bases in between. CDR3 loop: CASSLEALRSYNEQFF. CDR3 in DNA: TGTGCCAGCAGCCTCGAGGCCCTTCGGTCCTACAATGAGCAGTTCTTC.

This clone turned up a few times. This chain uses TRBV2 with TRBJ2-7, with 11 bases aligning to TRBD1. The CDR3 consists of 14 residues. Germline CDR1 is SNHLY and CDR2 is FYNNEI. Trimming removed 6 bases from V and 6 bases from J; junction bases left unmatched: 7. The chain's CDR3 is CASRKDRGPVEQYF. The CDR3 nucleotides are TGTGCCAGCAGAAAGGACAGGGGGCCGGTCGAGCAGTACTTC.

The chain couples TRBV2 to TRBJ2-5; the D gene is possibly TRBD1 (6 bases). Germline V gene sequence: CDR1 SNHLY, CDR2 FYNNEI. V was trimmed by 0 bases and J by 7 bases, leaving 12 bases between them. The CDR3 covers 14 residues. The CDR3 reads CASSEAGGSPTQYF. The CDR3 DNA reads as TGTGCCAGCAGTGAAGCTGGGGGCTCTCCGACCCAGTACTTC.

The V and J genes are TRBV16 and TRBJ2-7; TRBD1 is a possible D gene (6 bases). There are 15 residues in the CDR3. The V and J ends lost 11 bases and 0 bases respectively, with 20 bases between them. CDR1 is KGHSY, CDR2 FQNENV, per germline. The CDR3, as DNA: TGTGCCGTCGCTTCAGGGGTCCTCTCCTCCTACGAGCAGTACTTC. It specifies CAVASGVLSSYEQYF. The variable domain in full, completed from reference TRBV16 and TRBJ2-7, reads GEEVAQTPKHLVRGEGQKAKLYCAPIKGHSYVFWYQQVLKNEFKFLISFQNENVFDETGMPKERFSAKCLPNSPCSLEIQATKLEDSAVYFCAVASGVLSSYEQYFGPGTRLTVT.

The V gene is TRBV5-6, the J gene TRBJ2-7; D is perhaps TRBD2 (6 bases). With 4 bases removed from V and 5 bases from J, the gap between germline ends came to 19 bases. CDR3 size: 15 residues. CDR1 is SGHDT and CDR2 is YYEEEE in the germline V gene. The CDR3 spells CASSAARGFGHEQYF. DNA for the CDR3: TGTGCCAGCAGCGCGGCGCGGGGATTTGGCCACGAGCAGTACTTC.

The chain joins TRBV15 to TRBJ2-1; D perhaps matches TRBD2 (5 bases). V lost 0 bases and J lost 1, with 10 bases in between. The V gene's germline CDR1 is LNHNV and CDR2 YYDKDF (reference sequence). The CDR3 has 16 residues. CDR3 sequence: CATSRDPGNSYNEQFF. The CDR3 DNA is TGTGCCACCAGCAGAGATCCGGGGAATTCCTACAATGAGCAGTTCTTC.

This clone has a handful of counts. The rearrangement uses TRBV7-8 and TRBJ1-2, with 8 bases matching TRBD1. Germline loops: CDR1 SGHVS, CDR2 FQNEAQ. V gave up 1 base and J gave up 8 bases; unmatched junction bases: 3. CDR3 size: 13 residues. In DNA, the CDR3 is TGTGCCAGCAGCTTAGGCAGGGGGCAGGGCTACACCTTC. It is translated as CASSLGRGQGYTF.

The V call is TRBV7-2, the J call TRBJ1-3, with 7 bases lining up with TRBD1. The germline V gene has CDR1 SGHTA and CDR2 FQGNSA. Trimming cost V 1 base and J 0 bases; bases outside gene matches: 12. This CDR3 region has 19 residues. This chain's CDR3 is CASSLGPGTTGNSGNTIYF. CDR3 nucleotide sequence: TGTGCCAGCAGCTTAGGGCCCGGCACGACAGGGAACTCTGGAAACACCATATATTTT.

This clone was counted a single time. This chain joins TRBV18 and TRBJ2-1, with 11 nucleotides matching TRBD2. V dropped 4 bases and J dropped 7; count of bases not matched to a gene: 6. CDR3 length: 15 residues. CDR1 and CDR2 from the germline V gene are KGHSH and LQKENI. The CDR3: CASSLSGRASNEQFF. CDR3 sequence (DNA): TGTGCCAGCTCACTTAGCGGGAGGGCCTCGAATGAGCAGTTCTTC.

V and J are TRBV5-6 and TRBJ2-3; 15 bases align to TRBD2. The V and J ends lost 4 bases and 4 bases, in that order; junction bases with no gene match: 10. The CDR3 spans 18 residues. The germline V gene has CDR1 SGHDT and CDR2 YYEEEE. The CDR3: CASSDSGLAGGRSDTQYF. The CDR3, as DNA: TGTGCCAGCAGCGACTCCGGACTAGCGGGGGGGCGGTCAGATACGCAGTATTTT.

The rearrangement joins TRBV7-2 to TRBJ1-1, with D unclear. Germline CDR1 and CDR2: SGHTA and FQGNSA. The length of the CDR3 is 12 residues. V was pared by 1 base and J by 5 bases, with 5 bases between. CDR3 in DNA: TGTGCCAGCAGCTTAGTTCAGACTGAAGCTTTCTTT. This codes for CASSLVQTEAFF.

This clone was seen a few times. The CDR3 nucleotides read TGCGCCAGCAGCCTGACAGGGGCGACCTCCACAGATACGCAGTATTTT. The encoded protein is CASSLTGATSTDTQYF. This chain uses TRBV5-1 with TRBJ2-3; the match to TRBD1 covers 8 bases. V shed 4 bases, J shed 2 bases, and the junction held 9 bases outside the gene matches. The CDR3 length is 16 residues. CDR1 and CDR2 (germline): SGHRS, YFSETQ.

The genes are TRBV10-2 and TRBJ1-1, with D possibly being TRBD1 (6 bases). The V end was cut by 10 bases, the J end by 4 bases, with 13 bases between. There are 12 residues in the CDR3. The germline gives CDR1 WSHSY, CDR2 SAAADI. The DNA of the CDR3 is TGCGCCACCACGACAGGAGGCACTGAAGCTTTCTTT. As protein: CATTTGGTEAFF.

This clone was observed a handful of times. The rearrangement uses TRBV7-8 and TRBJ2-1, with 7 bases aligning to TRBD2. The CDR3 length is 15 residues. CDR1 is SGHVS and CDR2 is FQNEAQ in the germline V gene. The V segment lost 1 base and the J segment 9 bases; nucleotides outside the gene matches: 9. The CDR3 protein is CASSLDPSRGGEQFF. In DNA, the CDR3 is TGTGCCAGCAGCTTAGACCCCTCCCGCGGGGGTGAGCAGTTCTTC.

The chain uses TRBV27 and TRBJ1-3; TRBD1 agrees at 8 bases. The V and J ends lost 7 bases and 8 bases, in that order; junction bases with no gene match: 13. CDR3 length equals 15 residues. CDR1 and CDR2 from the germline V gene are MNHEY and SMNVEV (reference sequence). CDR3 region: CASNIRTGRADTIYF. CDR3 nucleotide sequence: TGTGCCAGCAATATCAGGACAGGGCGGGCGGACACCATATATTTT.

The chain combines TRBV7-9 with TRBJ2-7; D may be TRBD2 (5 bases). The CDR3 length is 13 residues. Germline CDR1 reads SEHNR; CDR2 reads FQNEAQ (reference sequence). Trimming removed 5 bases at V and 2 bases at J, with 10 bases between. CDR3 nucleotide sequence: TGTGCCAGCAGCCCAGGAGGAACCTACGAGCAGTACTTC. Translating gives CASSPGGTYEQYF.